This TCR beta chain is from a study of T-cell reconstitution after alpha-beta-depleted transplantation in children (dated by TCRdb to the mid-2010s). The study in broad terms: The study quantitatively tracked T-cell immune reconstitution after TCRalphabeta/CD19-depleted allogeneic hematopoietic cell transplantation in children using TCR repertoire profiling. Study-wide conclusions, independent of this receptor: In some patients, the high TCRbeta diversity seen at day 60 was put down to recipient T cells and intrathymic progenitors that had survived conditioning. The frequencies of hyperexpanded clones fell over the following months, and after one year, T-cell counts and TCRbeta diversity were mostly attributed to newly produced T cells. The apparently early recovery of alphabetaT-cell counts about two months after transplant reportedly depended on only several hundred rapidly expanded clones that came from non-depleted graft cells.

A word on this clonotype: Its antigen is unknown. No much larger clone exists at a distance of one base, and base qualities are not known.

Library generation was performed with PCR. Sequenced using an Illumina HiSeq 2500. To normalize quantification of the TCRbeta repertoire, the TCR libraries were built with molecular barcoding that relied on unique molecular identifiers. The public reads were reanalyzed by TCRdb: fastp trimming at Q25, MiXCR alignment, in-frame beta chains only. Every CDR3 protein is listed once, alongside the most common genes and DNA of its rows. The sample records 800,000 to 1,000,000 distinct CDR3 sequences, about 29% of which are singletons. The leading ten clones occupy about 28% of the sample. The treatment or condition tag for this specimen amounts to: allogeneic hematopoietic cell transplantation with graft depleted of TCRalphabeta T cells and CD19 B cells. The transplant recipients were children given TCRalphabeta/CD19-depleted allogeneic hematopoietic cell grafts. The junction shows trimming of 0 bases on V and 2 bases on J, plus 10 bases between the germline ends. The germline V gene (reference sequence) specifies LNHNV as CDR1 and YYDKDF as CDR2. The CDR3 covers 15 residues, taking in both the cysteine and the phenylalanine. Of all the DNA, just the CDR3 is kept, 45 bases in frame from base 1.

The clonotype was recovered from a boy in the first two years of life who had a stem cell transplant for SCID, so the T cells may come from the graft donor. This sample comprised PBMCs, mostly from graft donor cells, obtained 360 days after TCRalphabeta/CD19-depleted stem cell transplant. The V and J segments used are TRBV15 and TRBJ2-5, with TRBD1 perhaps the D gene, on 5 matching bases. The DNA sequence is given as TGTGCCACCAGCAGAGATAGGGGCAGTCAAGAGACCCAGTACTTC. This gives the protein CATSRDRGSQETQYF.